The entry that follows covers one T cell receptor beta chain sequence. This record belongs to a study of cytomegalovirus exposure and HLA in healthy donors. Use of 60 Vbeta and 13 Jbeta primers characterized the PCR. The protocol was immunoSEQ multiplex PCR, while the TCRdb copy is restricted to in-frame clones and leaves out a portion. The profile shows 160,000 or so clones, around 84% of them singletons. V was clipped by 4 bases and J by 1 base, with 10 bases between them. CDR1 and CDR2 (germline): SNHLY, FYNNEI. This CDR3 has 14 amino acids. The sequenced material came from PBMCs. V is TRBV2 and J is TRBJ1-2, with D perhaps TRBD1 (5 bases). This clonotype originated in a man aged 50-59 years in good health and CMV-seropositive. The chain's CDR3 is CASSVGGGNYGYTF. The CDR3 nucleotides are TGTGCCAGCAGTGTCGGGGGGGGTAACTATGGCTACACCTTC.